What follows are 29 T cell receptor beta chains derived from one specimen sequenced in a study of blood T cell repertoires in COVID-19 (dated by TCRdb to about 2020). The library was made by the immunoSEQ multiplex PCR assay. TCRdb limited this immuneACCESS table to in-frame rearrangements with V and J called. A share of clones is missing; checked studies link under half to unresolved V genes, and the rest is unexplained. This sample lists approximately 300,000 clones; over 75% were detected once. The ten biggest clones cover roughly 4% of the sample. The specimen was peripheral blood. The receptor set was obtained from a woman between 45 and 65 years old with active or convalescent COVID-19.

This rearrangement joins TRBV28 to TRBJ2-7; D remains ambiguous. CDR3 length equals 12 residues. Between the trimmed V and J ends, which lost 4 bases and 5 bases, there was a span of 9 bases. Germline CDR1 reads MDHEN; CDR2 reads SYDVKM. The chain's CDR3 is CASSSPPDEQYF. In DNA, the CDR3 is TGTGCCAGCAGTTCCCCCCCCGACGAGCAGTACTTC.

This clone has a handful of counts. This chain links TRBV6-6 with TRBJ2-7; no reliable D call. The CDR3 has 14 residues. CDR1 is MNHNY, CDR2 SVGAGI, per germline (reference sequence). V lost 2 bases, J lost 4 bases, and 12 bases lay in between. The CDR3, as DNA: TGTGCCAGCAGTTACCTGGAGAGAGAATACGAGCAGTACTTC. Translated, it gives CASSYLEREYEQYF.

The chain has TRBV3-1 (or the pseudogene TRBV3-2) and TRBJ1-1, with TRBD1 as a possible D gene (6 bases). CDR1 and CDR2 from the germline V gene are LGHDT and YNNKEL (reference sequence). The CDR3 loop spans 17 amino acids. Deletions cut 1 base from V and 10 bases from J, with 25 bases between. The CDR3 loop is CASSQAYRVGRPKGAFF. The CDR3 region has the DNA TGTGCCAGCAGCCAAGCCTACAGGGTAGGTAGGCCAAAGGGAGCTTTCTTT.

The chain carries TRBV7-9 and TRBJ1-1; 7 positions match TRBD1. CDR1 SEHNR and CDR2 FQNEAQ come from the germline V gene (reference sequence). The trim removed 3 bases at V and 3 bases at J, leaving 4 bases unmatched. This CDR3 has 14 residues. The DNA of the CDR3 is TGTGCCAGCAGCTTTACAGGGGTGGACACTGAAGCTTTCTTT. Residues: CASSFTGVDTEAFF.

Only one count was recorded for this clone. The rearrangement links TRBV6-5 to TRBJ1-3; D is uncertain. The CDR3 sequence is 14 residues long. CDR1 and CDR2 from the germline V gene are MNHEY and SVGAGI. Trimming stripped 4 bases from V and 2 bases from J, with 9 bases between. CDR3 nucleotides: TGTGCCAGCAGTTCGGGGTTTCCTGGAAACACCATATATTTT. Translating gives CASSSGFPGNTIYF.

The chain is built from TRBV27 and TRBJ1-4; 8 bases map to TRBD1. The junction had 4 bases not matched to a gene; V was cut back by 5 bases and J by 2 bases. This CDR3 comprises 15 residues. The germline V gene has CDR1 MNHEY and CDR2 SMNVEV (reference sequence). For the CDR3, the DNA is TGTGCCAGCAGTGTCTACAGGGGGACTAATGAAAAACTGTTTTTT. This translates into CASSVYRGTNEKLFF.

V usage is TRBV7-8 and J usage is TRBJ2-7; TRBD2 agrees at 12 bases. V lost 5 bases and J lost 0; bases outside the gene matches: 14. The CDR3 contains 19 residues. Germline assignment: CDR1 SGHVS and CDR2 FQNEAQ. The CDR3 spells CASSPKKPTSGGNSYEQYF. Written as DNA, the CDR3 is TGTGCCAGCAGCCCGAAAAAGCCGACTAGCGGGGGAAACTCCTACGAGCAGTACTTC.

The chain recombines TRBV6-5 with TRBJ2-7; a weak D match, TRBD2 (7 bases). This CDR3 contains 15 residues. From germline, CDR1 is MNHEY and CDR2 SVGAGI. Trimming shortened V by 0 bases and J by 2 bases, and 11 bases separated the two germline ends. CDR3 protein: CASSYSGGAAYEQYF. As DNA, the CDR3 is TGTGCCAGCAGTTACTCGGGGGGGGCGGCCTACGAGCAGTACTTC.

The genes are TRBV15 and TRBJ1-1; 9 nucleotides align to TRBD1. The CDR3 sequence is 15 residues long. V was clipped by 5 bases and J by 5 bases; unmatched bases: 9. Germline V gives CDR1 LNHNV, CDR2 YYDKDF (reference sequence). CDR3 coding DNA: TGTGCCACCAGCCCTAAGGACAGGGGCGGAACTGAAGCTTTCTTT. Translation: CATSPKDRGGTEAFF.

The V call is TRBV10-3, the J call TRBJ1-4; tentatively, D is TRBD1 (5 bases). Germline V gene lookup returns CDR1 ENHRY and CDR2 SYGVKD. V lost 4 bases, J lost 3 bases, and 9 bases lay in between. The CDR3 runs 14 residues. The CDR3 nucleotides read TGTGCCATCAGTGTCGGGGGGGCTAATGAAAAACTGTTTTTT. This gives the protein CAISVGGANEKLFF.

The chain employs TRBV29-1 and TRBJ2-7, with 7 bases matching TRBD1. Germline assignment: CDR1 SQVTM and CDR2 ANQGSEA. The length of the CDR3 is 13 residues. The V segment lost 4 bases and the J segment 0 bases; nucleotides outside the gene matches: 3. The CDR3 DNA follows: TGCAGCGTTGCCAGGGGGAGCTCCTACGAGCAGTACTTC. Translating gives CSVARGSSYEQYF.

This clone was detected once. The chain uses TRBV28 and TRBJ1-6; D is perhaps TRBD1 (6 bases). CDR1 is MDHEN and CDR2 is SYDVKM in the germline V gene. The CDR3 is made up of 13 amino acids. Trimming removed 5 bases from V and 9 bases from J, with 11 bases in between. The CDR3 coding sequence is TGTGCCAGCAGTGGGACATATTCTTCACCCCTCCACTTT. Translated: CASSGTYSSPLHF.

In its sample, this clone was seen once. This chain joins TRBV12-5 and TRBJ2-1; 13 nucleotides line up with TRBD2. CDR1 is LGHNT, CDR2 FRNRAP, per germline. There are 17 residues in the CDR3. After removal of 2 bases from V and 3 bases from J, the junction contained 4 bases not matched to a gene. The chain's CDR3 is CASGLILAGGFYNEQFF. CDR3 coding DNA: TGTGCTAGTGGTTTGATACTAGCGGGAGGGTTCTACAATGAGCAGTTCTTC.

V gene TRBV29-1 combines with J gene TRBJ1-3; D unclear. CDR3 length: 14 amino acids. The germline V gene encodes CDR1 SQVTM and CDR2 ANQGSEA. With 4 bases removed from V and 3 bases from J, the gap between germline ends came to 13 bases. The DNA of the CDR3 is TGCAGCGTTGCCCCGGGTGTGAGTGGAAACACCATATATTTT. This translates into CSVAPGVSGNTIYF.

The J gene is TRBJ1-1, the V gene TRBV30; TRBD1 might be the D (5 bases). The CDR3 has 13 residues. V lost 2 bases and J 1 base, leaving 8 bases between the germline ends. CDR1 is GTSNPN and CDR2 is SVGIG in the germline V gene (reference sequence). The CDR3 is CAWSLGGNTEAFF. Written as DNA, the CDR3 is TGTGCCTGGAGTCTGGGGGGGAACACTGAAGCTTTCTTT.

CDR3 DNA sequence: TGTGCCAGCAGCCAGAGGGTGATAGCGGGGGGGCCCGGGAGGGAGACCCAGTACTTC. Its translation: CASSQRVIAGGPGRETQYF. This rearrangement joins TRBV3-1 (or the pseudogene TRBV3-2) to TRBJ2-5; 11 bases match TRBD2. Germline lookup yields CDR1 LGHDT and CDR2 YNNKEL (reference sequence). This CDR3 spans 19 amino acids. V was pared by 3 bases and J by 5 bases, with 17 bases of the junction left unmatched.

The chain recombines TRBV29-1 with TRBJ2-7; a possible D gene is TRBD2 (6 bases). The V end was cut by 5 bases, the J end by 3 bases, with 11 bases between. The germline gives CDR1 SQVTM, CDR2 ANQGSEA. This CDR3 region has 12 residues. The CDR3 is CSVTAGNYEQYF. Written as DNA, the CDR3 is TGCAGCGTTACGGCGGGAAACTACGAGCAGTACTTC.

The chain links TRBV28 to TRBJ1-1, with D possibly TRBD1 on 6 matching bases. Trimming stripped 6 bases from V and 5 bases from J, with 19 bases between. The V gene's germline CDR1 is MDHEN and CDR2 SYDVKM. This CDR3 has 15 residues. In nucleotides, the CDR3 is TGTGCCAGCAGCCCCGGGGCAGGGGTAGATACTGAAGCTTTCTTT. Its protein is CASSPGAGVDTEAFF.

V is TRBV4-3 and J is TRBJ2-3; 12 bases fit TRBD2. There are 16 residues in the CDR3. With 1 base clipped from V and 4 bases from J, the junction kept 3 bases outside the gene matches. Germline-derived CDR1 and CDR2 are LGHNA and YSLEER. The CDR3 region has the DNA TGCGCCAGCAGCCAAGTCCTAGCGGGAGGGGCAGATACGCAGTATTTT. Translated, it gives CASSQVLAGGADTQYF.

The CDR3 nucleotides are TGTGCCAGCAGCTTAGCCGGGCAGCCCCAGCATTTT. As protein: CASSLAGQPQHF. V and J are TRBV5-4 and TRBJ1-5; the D is unclear. Germline V lookup: CDR1 SGHNT, CDR2 YYREEE (reference sequence). This CDR3 is built from 12 residues. V was clipped by 2 bases and J by 7 bases, with 7 bases between them.

The gene calls are TRBV27 and TRBJ2-3, with TRBD2 matching 8 bases. The CDR3 is made up of 13 amino acids. Losses at the gene ends were 10 bases for V and 5 bases for J; bases not matched to a gene: 8. The germline gives CDR1 MNHEY, CDR2 SMNVEV (reference sequence). CDR3 nucleotide sequence: TGTGCCACTCGCCGGGGGGGCGTAGATACGCAGTATTTT. Protein product: CATRRGGVDTQYF.

The chain employs TRBV29-1 and TRBJ2-1; 14 nucleotides match TRBD2. The CDR3 is 13 residues long. V gave up 7 bases and J gave up 9 bases; unmatched junction bases: 5. CDR1 is SQVTM and CDR2 is ANQGSEA in the germline V gene. CDR3 region: CSGGLAGVGEQFF. DNA for the CDR3: TGCAGCGGGGGACTAGCGGGAGTCGGTGAGCAGTTCTTC.

The genes are TRBV28 and TRBJ2-7, with 7 bases fitting TRBD1. CDR1 is MDHEN, CDR2 SYDVKM, per germline. This CDR3 spans 14 amino acids. With V trimmed by 7 bases and J by 2 bases, 8 bases remained unmatched. The CDR3 sequence is CASTKSGGAYEQYF. The CDR3 nucleotides are TGTGCCAGCACCAAGTCAGGGGGAGCCTACGAGCAGTACTTC.

The gene calls are TRBV6-2 or TRBV6-3 and TRBJ1-1, with TRBD1 identical over 9 bases. Germline lookup yields CDR1 MNHEY and CDR2 SVGEGT. V lost 0 bases to trimming and J lost 0 bases; unmatched junction nucleotides: 8. The CDR3 sequence is 18 residues long. The CDR3 here is CASSYSHRDRDMNTEAFF. Here the CDR3 DNA reads TGTGCCAGCAGTTACTCCCACCGGGACAGGGATATGAACACTGAAGCTTTCTTT.

The chain recombines TRBV29-1 with TRBJ2-7, with 10 nucleotides matching TRBD1. CDR3 length: 12 amino acids. V lost 5 bases to trimming and J lost 6 bases; unmatched junction nucleotides: 4. The germline gives CDR1 SQVTM, CDR2 ANQGSEA. CDR3 residues: CSVLGQGIEQYF. The CDR3 DNA reads TGCAGCGTTTTGGGACAGGGGATCGAGCAGTACTTC.

V is TRBV14 and J is TRBJ2-7; 7 bases are shared with TRBD2. Germline values: CDR1 SGHDN, CDR2 FVKESK. The length of the CDR3 is 13 residues. The J segment lost 6 bases and the V segment lost 4 bases, leaving 6 bases of the junction unmatched. The CDR3 DNA reads as TGTGCCAGCAGCCTCAGACTAGCTGCCGAGCAGTACTTC. Protein: CASSLRLAAEQYF.

The gene calls are TRBV10-3 and TRBJ1-1; TRBD1 aligns across 7 bases. Trimming removed 7 bases from V and 4 bases from J; junction bases left unmatched: 6. This CDR3 spans 13 amino acids. Per germline, CDR1 ENHRY and CDR2 SYGVKD. This chain's CDR3 is CAINLQGSTEAFF. The CDR3 DNA reads as TGTGCCATCAATCTACAGGGGTCCACTGAAGCTTTCTTT.

This sequence joins TRBV6-5 and TRBJ2-5; unclear D gene. This CDR3 spans 11 amino acids. V lost 6 bases, J lost 2 bases, and 4 bases lay in between. Germline values: CDR1 MNHEY, CDR2 SVGAGI. DNA of the CDR3: TGTGCCAGCAGCCTACAAGAGACCCAGTACTTC. Amino acid sequence: CASSLQETQYF.

The genes are TRBV11-2 and TRBJ1-3; TRBD1 aligns across 7 bases. The CDR3 has 15 amino acids. The ends lost 6 bases at V and 2 bases at J; junction bases unmatched: 7. Germline CDR1 is SGHAT and CDR2 is FQNNGV. CDR3 amino acids: CASSMDRTPGNTIYF. CDR3 in DNA: TGTGCCAGCAGTATGGACAGGACCCCTGGAAACACCATATATTTT.